This is a list of T cell receptor beta chains from one sample in a study of cytomegalovirus exposure and HLA in healthy donors. Assay: immunoSEQ multiplex PCR; the TCRdb copy retains only in-frame clones and omits some. The sample shows around 230,000 clones, around 85% of them seen only once. The sequenced sample was PBMCs. These receptors came from a woman aged 30 to 39 in good health and CMV-seropositive. The CDR3 runs from the conserved cysteine through the conserved F or W. Each record gives: D gene, clone size, V gene, CDR3 protein. D genes are given only for firm matches. Not all rows give a size; the values are once, few, many and, for expanded clones, a class.

d_call: TRBD1
clone_size: .
v_call: TRBV29-1
cdr3_aa: CSVEGSIGTGGVDEQFF

d_call: .
clone_size: .
v_call: TRBV19
cdr3_aa: CASSEVRGTDTQYF

d_call: .
clone_size: .
v_call: TRBV6-5
cdr3_aa: CASSYSVGVAKETQYF

d_call: .
clone_size: once
v_call: TRBV6-5
cdr3_aa: CASSYSGEGNTIYF

d_call: .
clone_size: few
v_call: TRBV7-6
cdr3_aa: CASSPSDYSNQPQHF

d_call: TRBD1
clone_size: .
v_call: TRBV14
cdr3_aa: CASSTTGEPNGYTF

d_call: .
clone_size: .
v_call: TRBV4-2
cdr3_aa: CASSQDQIAENTDTQYF

d_call: TRBD1
clone_size: .
v_call: TRBV19
cdr3_aa: CASSLGTGGDSGNTIYF

d_call: TRBD2
clone_size: .
v_call: TRBV7-6
cdr3_aa: CASTHTSGASTDTQYF

d_call: TRBD2
clone_size: few
v_call: TRBV10-3
cdr3_aa: CAISGGTPGEQYF

d_call: TRBD2
clone_size: .
v_call: TRBV29-1
cdr3_aa: CSVVGPSGVVDTQYF

d_call: .
clone_size: .
v_call: TRBV6-1
cdr3_aa: CASTQGGHFSYEQYF

d_call: .
clone_size: few
v_call: TRBV28
cdr3_aa: CASSAWGGVNQPQHF

d_call: TRBD2
clone_size: .
v_call: TRBV18
cdr3_aa: CASSPTRAGSNYEQYF

d_call: TRBD1
clone_size: .
v_call: TRBV29-1
cdr3_aa: CSGQDRGQGKLFF

d_call: .
clone_size: .
v_call: TRBV11-3
cdr3_aa: CASSSWNTEAFF

d_call: .
clone_size: .
v_call: TRBV30
cdr3_aa: CAWTAGIHNYGYTF

d_call: .
clone_size: .
v_call: TRBV7-6
cdr3_aa: CASRLRDSPTGELFF

d_call: TRBD2
clone_size: few
v_call: TRBV10-3
cdr3_aa: CAISGPGGLGTGELFF

d_call: TRBD2
clone_size: .
v_call: TRBV14
cdr3_aa: CASSQLAGYTGELFF

d_call: .
clone_size: .
v_call: TRBV28
cdr3_aa: CASSSTLGYISSYNEQFF

d_call: TRBD1
clone_size: .
v_call: TRBV30
cdr3_aa: CAWSTYRGEPQHF

d_call: .
clone_size: .
v_call: TRBV20-1
cdr3_aa: CSASSSYEQYF

d_call: .
clone_size: .
v_call: TRBV30
cdr3_aa: CAWSVSGSTDTQYF

d_call: TRBD2
clone_size: .
v_call: TRBV11-2
cdr3_aa: CASSLDSTSGSANEQFF

d_call: .
clone_size: .
v_call: TRBV5-6
cdr3_aa: CASSLLSGTKGMNTEAFF

d_call: .
clone_size: .
v_call: TRBV30
cdr3_aa: CASGVETQYF

d_call: TRBD2
clone_size: .
v_call: TRBV5-4
cdr3_aa: CASSRGGASTDTQYF

d_call: TRBD1
clone_size: .
v_call: TRBV27
cdr3_aa: CASKPTWGTGGNQPQHF

d_call: .
clone_size: .
v_call: TRBV28
cdr3_aa: CASSLGVRNYGYTF

d_call: .
clone_size: .
v_call: TRBV6-5
cdr3_aa: CASRYPGPNTEAFF

d_call: TRBD2
clone_size: .
v_call: TRBV27
cdr3_aa: CASSFMGGRITDTQYF

d_call: .
clone_size: .
v_call: TRBV14
cdr3_aa: CASSQDLKTEIQETQYF

d_call: TRBD2
clone_size: .
v_call: TRBV5-1
cdr3_aa: CASSPGLAGDTDTQYF

d_call: .
clone_size: once
v_call: TRBV28
cdr3_aa: CASSPPTGIQETQYF

d_call: .
clone_size: .
v_call: TRBV7-6
cdr3_aa: CASSLFTGDGGYTF

d_call: TRBD2
clone_size: .
v_call: TRBV6-1
cdr3_aa: CASSGSGTRIRLQFF

d_call: .
clone_size: .
v_call: TRBV4-2
cdr3_aa: CASSHVNYGYTF

d_call: .
clone_size: .
v_call: TRBV6-1
cdr3_aa: CASSERGFQPQHF

d_call: .
clone_size: .
v_call: TRBV30
cdr3_aa: CAWSVMAIYNEQFF

d_call: TRBD2
clone_size: once
v_call: TRBV18
cdr3_aa: CASSPPPSGSSYEQYF

d_call: TRBD2
clone_size: .
v_call: TRBV2
cdr3_aa: CASSAALTSEQFF

d_call: TRBD2
clone_size: .
v_call: TRBV5-4
cdr3_aa: CASSLLTSGPGELFF

d_call: .
clone_size: .
v_call: TRBV29-1
cdr3_aa: CSVPTNQETQYF